The next 21 T cell receptor beta chains were all read from a single sample in a study of blood T cell repertoires in COVID-19 (dated by TCRdb to the early 2020s). The library was made by the immunoSEQ multiplex PCR assay. Drawn from immuneACCESS, this table holds only the in-frame rearrangements with V and J called that TCRdb kept. Clones are partly lost; checked studies trace under half to an unresolved V gene and leave the rest unexplained. Across this sample there are about 330,000 clones, with about 90% seen only once. The biggest ten clones account for over 4.5% of the sample. Sequencing input: PBMCs or T cells enriched from blood (not recorded which). These receptors all stem from a man aged 30-40 years who had recovered from COVID-19.

The chain uses TRBV5-1 and TRBJ1-4; D may be TRBD1 (5 bases). The CDR3 spans 12 residues. CDR1 is SGHRS, CDR2 YFSETQ, per germline. Between the trimmed V and J ends, which lost 8 bases and 8 bases, there was a span of 13 bases. The CDR3 coding sequence is TGCGCCAGTTCGACAGATGAGGAAAAACTGTTTTTT. It is translated as CASSTDEEKLFF.

The chain combines TRBV30 with TRBJ1-4, with 7 positions matching TRBD1. The germline gives CDR1 GTSNPN, CDR2 SVGIG (reference sequence). J was trimmed by 8 bases and V by 0 bases; bases with no gene match: 6. This CDR3 region has 14 residues. This CDR3 reads CAWSVGQGGEKLFF. The CDR3 region has the DNA TGTGCCTGGAGTGTAGGCCAGGGGGGAGAAAAACTGTTTTTT. Full variable domain (rest looked up from reference TRBV30 and TRBJ1-4): SQTIHQWPATLVQPVGSPLSLECTVEGTSNPNLYWYRQAAGRGLQLLFYSVGIGQISSEVPQNLSASRPQDRQFILSSKKLLLSDSGFYLCAWSVGQGGEKLFFGSGTQLSVL.

The rearrangement links TRBV7-5 to TRBJ1-1. TRBV7-5 is termed a pseudogene. The CDR3 has 12 residues. The CDR3 DNA follows: TGTGCCAGAAGCAGCGGGGACACTGAAGCTTTCTTT. Its translation is CARSSGDTEAFF.

This chain links TRBV25-1 with TRBJ2-7; TRBD1 might be the D (6 bases). Germline CDR1 is MGHDK and CDR2 is SYGVNS. V was trimmed by 3 bases and J by 7 bases, leaving 10 bases between them. This CDR3 has 12 amino acids. The CDR3 DNA is TGTGCCAGCAGTGAGCACAGGGAAGAGCAGTACTTC. Its protein product is CASSEHREEQYF.

The chain links TRBV7-8 to TRBJ2-7; D might be TRBD1 (6 bases). The germline V gene has CDR1 SGHVS and CDR2 FQNEAQ. With 1 base removed from V and 5 bases from J, the gap between germline ends came to 12 bases. The CDR3 consists of 14 residues. DNA of the CDR3: TGTGCCAGCAGCTTAGTTGCAGGGGCGAACGAGCAGTACTTC. Translating it yields CASSLVAGANEQYF.

This clone was seen just once. The rearrangement joins TRBV20-1 to TRBJ2-3; TRBD2 might be the D (5 bases). Germline-derived CDR1 and CDR2 are DFQATT and SNEGSKA (reference sequence). Between the trimmed V and J ends, which lost 6 bases and 7 bases, there was a span of 8 bases. There are 10 residues in the CDR3. The CDR3 sequence is CSAKDYTQYF. The CDR3 nucleotides are TGCAGTGCCAAGGACTATACGCAGTATTTT.

The chain is built from TRBV18 and TRBJ2-5; D is unclear. V shed 0 bases and J shed 2 bases, with 7 bases lying between them. The CDR3 contains 14 residues. The germline V gene has CDR1 KGHSH and CDR2 LQKENI. CDR3 nucleotide sequence: TGTGCCAGCTCACCACCGATAGATCAAGAGACCCAGTACTTC. It codes for CASSPPIDQETQYF. Based on the CDR3 plus reference TRBV18 and TRBJ2-5, the full variable domain is NAGVMQNPRHLVRRRGQEARLRCSPMKGHSHVYWYRQLPEEGLKFMVYLQKENIIDESGMPKERFSAEFPKEGPSILRIQQVVRGDSAAYFCASSPPIDQETQYFGPGTRLLVL.

The rearrangement joins TRBV23-1 to TRBJ1-5; D is possibly TRBD1 (6 bases). TRBV23-1 is annotated as an ORF whose role is uncertain. This CDR3 contains 14 residues. V was trimmed by 0 bases and J by 5 bases, leaving 8 bases between them. CDR3 sequence: CASSQSGGDQPQHF. CDR3 bases: TGCGCCAGCAGTCAATCAGGGGGGGATCAGCCCCAGCATTTT.

This clone was found a few times. V and J are TRBV16 and TRBJ1-4; D gene ambiguous. The V gene's germline CDR1 is KGHSY and CDR2 FQNENV. Deletions cut 2 bases from V and 0 bases from J, with 7 bases between. CDR3 size: 15 residues. CDR3 sequence (DNA): TGTGCCAGCAGCCAAGCTAGATCAACTAATGAAAAACTGTTTTTT. It yields the protein CASSQARSTNEKLFF. Variable domain in full (rest from reference TRBV16 and TRBJ1-4): GEEVAQTPKHLVRGEGQKAKLYCAPIKGHSYVFWYQQVLKNEFKFLISFQNENVFDETGMPKERFSAKCLPNSPCSLEIQATKLEDSAVYFCASSQARSTNEKLFFGSGTQLSVL.

This sequence joins TRBV4-1 and TRBJ1-2, with D uncertain. Germline CDR1 is MGHRA and CDR2 is YSYEKL. The germline V and J ends were trimmed by 1 base and 1 base, with 7 bases remaining between them. CDR3 length equals 14 residues. The CDR3 loop reads CASSQAQNNYGYTF. DNA of the CDR3: TGCGCCAGCAGCCAAGCTCAGAATAACTATGGCTACACCTTC.

The V and J genes are TRBV19 and TRBJ2-2; TRBD1 aligns across 8 bases. The trim removed 6 bases at V and 2 bases at J, leaving 5 bases unmatched. There are 15 residues in the CDR3. In germline, CDR1 is LNHDA, CDR2 SQIVND (reference sequence). The DNA of the CDR3 is TGTGCCAGTAGAGCTGGGACAGGAAACACCGGGGAGCTGTTTTTT. Protein: CASRAGTGNTGELFF.

The rearrangement links TRBV4-1 to TRBJ2-5; 11 bases agree with TRBD2. The V segment lost 9 bases and the J segment 3 bases; nucleotides outside the gene matches: 3. Germline-derived CDR1 and CDR2 are MGHRA and YSYEKL. CDR3 size: 13 residues. CDR3 nucleotides: TGCGCCAGTCGGGGACTAGCGGAAGAGACCCAGTACTTC. The encoded protein is CASRGLAEETQYF.

This clone has a handful of counts. V usage is TRBV19 and J usage is TRBJ1-5; 7 bases fit TRBD1. CDR1 LNHDA and CDR2 SQIVND come from the germline V gene (reference sequence). The CDR3 runs 17 residues. V was clipped by 4 bases and J by 3 bases; unmatched bases: 12. CDR3 nucleotides: TGTGCCAGTAGTACCCAGGACAGGATCCGCTTCAATCAGCCCCAGCATTTT. Translated, it gives CASSTQDRIRFNQPQHF.

The rearrangement joins TRBV27 to TRBJ1-4, with D maybe TRBD1 (5 bases). The CDR3 runs to 14 residues. The germline V gene encodes CDR1 MNHEY and CDR2 SMNVEV (reference sequence). V was shortened by 4 bases and J by 4 bases, with 10 bases between the two germline ends. The CDR3 loop is CASSWGGLNEKLFF. In DNA, the CDR3 is TGTGCCAGCAGTTGGGGGGGACTTAATGAAAAACTGTTTTTT.

This clone has only one observation. The chain joins TRBV19 to TRBJ2-4, with a possible D match to TRBD1 (6 bases). With 2 bases removed from V and 3 bases from J, the gap between germline ends came to 11 bases. This CDR3 spans 15 amino acids. The germline CDR1 and CDR2 sequences are LNHDA and SQIVND (reference sequence). CDR3 DNA sequence: TGTGCCAGTAGTATAACAGGGATTGGCAAAAACATTCAGTACTTC. Encoded protein: CASSITGIGKNIQYF.

The chain links TRBV24-1 to TRBJ1-2, with D perhaps TRBD1 (6 bases). The V gene lost 4 bases and the J gene lost 8 bases, with 16 bases spanning the gap. Germline V CDR1 and CDR2: KGHDR, SFDVKD. The CDR3 has 14 amino acids. CDR3 bases: TGTGCCACCAGTGACCCAGGGGACCCGAGCGGCTACACCTTC. It yields the protein CATSDPGDPSGYTF.

CDR3 residues: CASSQGPQDPWAFF. CDR3 sequence (DNA): TGCGCCAGCAGCCAAGGCCCCCAGGATCCCTGGGCTTTCTTT. This chain connects TRBV4-1 to TRBJ1-1, with D hard to call. This CDR3 has 14 residues. The V gene lost 1 base and the J gene lost 11 bases, with 17 bases spanning the gap. The germline V gene has CDR1 MGHRA and CDR2 YSYEKL.

This chain links TRBV7-2 with TRBJ2-3; possibly TRBD2 for D (6 bases). The CDR3 has 13 amino acids. V lost 4 bases to trimming and J lost 14 bases, with 19 bases between them. The V gene's germline CDR1 is SGHTA and CDR2 FQGNSA. The CDR3 loop is CASSSGGRPSGYF. CDR3 coding DNA: TGTGCCAGCAGCTCCGGGGGTAGGCCCAGTGGGTATTTT.

The genes are TRBV6-1 and TRBJ1-2, with 7 bases lining up with TRBD1. Germline values: CDR1 MNHNS, CDR2 SASEGT. V was pared by 8 bases and J by 6 bases, with 6 bases of the junction left unmatched. CDR3 length: 12 residues. Written as DNA, the CDR3 is TGTGCCAGCTTTACAGGGGCTGATGGCTACACCTTC. Its translation: CASFTGADGYTF.

This clone was recorded once. This chain joins TRBV28 and TRBJ1-2, with 7 bases aligning to TRBD1. This CDR3 spans 17 amino acids. Germline V gives CDR1 MDHEN, CDR2 SYDVKM. The ends lost 3 bases at V and 8 bases at J; junction bases unmatched: 18. CDR3 coding DNA: TGTGCCAGCAGTTTCCCCGATAAGACAGGGCTTCGGCACGGCTACACCTTC. This gives the protein CASSFPDKTGLRHGYTF.

This clone was picked up one time. This chain links TRBV11-2 with TRBJ1-2; D remains unclear. The ends were cut back, 0 bases at V and 10 bases at J, with 6 bases in the middle. This CDR3 has 11 residues. Germline CDR1 is SGHAT and CDR2 is FQNNGV. CDR3 loop: CASSLDSDYTF. CDR3 DNA sequence: TGTGCCAGCAGCTTAGACAGTGACTACACCTTC.